This T cell receptor (beta chain) was profiled in a study of molecular identifiers for immune sequencing clone quantification. Ten or more counts support this clonotype. The antigen remains unidentified. Making the bulk TCR libraries relied on previously described methods and listed TCR primers. Each CDR3 protein gets one entry after TCRdb re-called the PCR reads with MiXCR. The sample shows 300,000 to 350,000 distinct CDR3 sequences, roughly 23% of them seen only once. Naive CD8 T cells underwent sorting with the CD8+CD4-CCR7+CD45RA+ definition. Study-wide findings and caveats: Jurkat TCR RNA spiked in from one cell reportedly remained identifiable amid about a million naive cells. Clones above 20 RNA copies held over 97% of effector molecules, under 1% in naive cells.

This sequence was found in a human donor in good health. Some libraries in this study had Jurkat cell RNA spiked in. The sample comprised naive CD8+ T cells from blood, with Jurkat cell RNA spiked in. Subset indicated: FACS-sorted CD8+CD4-CCR7+CD45RA+ naive T cells.

CDR3 amino acids: CASRTTQGYGGSAFF. For the CDR3, the DNA is TGTGCCAGCAGAACTACGCAGGGGTACGGGGGGTCGGCTTTCTTT. J is TRBJ1-1 and V is TRBV12-3 or TRBV12-4; the D gene is possibly TRBD1 (6 bases). Trimming pared 6 bases from V and 11 bases from J, leaving 25 bases between. This CDR3 contains 15 residues.